The 17 T cell receptor beta chains given below trace back to one sample, sequenced in a study of patients and donors after allogeneic stem cell transplantation. TCRdb reanalysed the RT-PCR reads using MiXCR and keeps one entry per CDR3 protein. The table lists under 30,000 distinct CDR3 sequences, roughly two fifths of them singletons, with roughly 79% in the top ten. The specimen was blood, either unsorted or a sorted T cell fraction (not recorded which). Receptors originate from a human donor who was either an allogeneic HSCT recipient or a stem cell or donor lymphocyte infusion donor (not recorded which). It is not recorded whose cells these are; they may come from a transplant donor.

The rearrangement joins TRBV25-1 to TRBJ1-3; weak D call: TRBD1 (5 bases). The CDR3 sequence is 14 residues long. The germline V and J ends were trimmed by 3 bases and 4 bases, with 10 bases remaining between them. CDR1 MGHDK and CDR2 SYGVNS come from the germline V gene. The CDR3 protein is CASSDLGGGNTIYF. The CDR3 DNA sequence: TGTGCCAGCAGTGATCTCGGGGGAGGAAACACCATATATTTT.

This clonotype was seen just once. This chain links TRBV7-6 with TRBJ2-1; TRBD2 agrees at 8 bases. The J segment lost 9 bases and the V segment lost 5 bases, leaving 6 bases of the junction unmatched. Germline values: CDR1 SGHVS, CDR2 FNYEAQ. This CDR3 comprises 13 residues. This CDR3 is CASSQGLAGEQFF. The CDR3 region has the DNA TGTGCCAGCAGCCAGGGGCTAGCGGGTGAGCAGTTCTTC.

A few counts support this clonotype. The rearrangement links TRBV28 to TRBJ2-4; unclear D gene. The germline CDR1 and CDR2 sequences are MDHEN and SYDVKM. CDR3 length: 14 amino acids. V lost 3 bases to trimming and J lost 0 bases, with 6 bases between them. The DNA for the CDR3 is TGTGCCAGCAGTTTCCACGTAGCCAAAAACATTCAGTACTTC. This translates into CASSFHVAKNIQYF.

This chain uses TRBV27 with TRBJ2-7; 13 nucleotides align to TRBD2. Germline-derived CDR1 and CDR2 are MNHEY and SMNVEV (reference sequence). The CDR3 has 15 amino acids. The V gene end was trimmed by 2 bases and the J gene end by 4 bases; junction bases not matched to a gene: 2. CDR3 region: CASSLGTSGTYEQYF. The DNA for the CDR3 is TGTGCCAGCAGTTTAGGGACTAGCGGGACTTACGAGCAGTACTTC.

This clonotype occurred a few times. V gene TRBV4-1 combines with J gene TRBJ2-2, with TRBD2 matching 10 bases. V shed 3 bases and J 3 bases; nucleotides not matched to a gene: 7. CDR3 length: 17 amino acids. Per germline, CDR1 MGHRA and CDR2 YSYEKL. The DNA of the CDR3 is TGCGCCAGCAGCCATACCACTAGCGGGGACTACACCGGGGAGCTGTTTTTT. This encodes CASSHTTSGDYTGELFF.

This sequence joins TRBV7-9 and TRBJ2-1, with 8 bases aligning to TRBD2. CDR1 is SEHNR and CDR2 is FQNEAQ in the germline V gene (reference sequence). Unmatched junction bases numbered 2, after V lost 3 bases and J lost 4 bases. CDR3 size: 14 residues. The CDR3 is CASSLGLGYNEQFF. CDR3 nucleotide sequence: TGTGCCAGCAGCTTGGGACTAGGGTACAATGAGCAGTTCTTC.

The chain employs TRBV6-1 and TRBJ1-6; the D is unclear. Germline loops: CDR1 MNHNS, CDR2 SASEGT. CDR3 length equals 13 residues. V was pared by 5 bases and J by 16 bases, with 18 bases between. The CDR3 region has the DNA TGTGCCAGCAGTCTGGGTCCTAAATTAGATCTCCACTTT. Its translation is CASSLGPKLDLHF.

The chain employs TRBV3-1 and TRBJ1-4; D may be TRBD1 (5 bases). Germline loops: CDR1 LGHDT, CDR2 YNNKEL (reference sequence). Trimming removed 0 bases at V and 12 bases at J, with 26 bases between. The CDR3 is made up of 18 amino acids. For the CDR3, the DNA is TGTGCCAGCAGCCAAGATCATTACGCAGGTCCTCCGGCCAGGGAACTGTTTTTT. Residues: CASSQDHYAGPPARELFF.

This clonotype came up a few times. The rearrangement links TRBV20-1 to TRBJ2-7; 8 nucleotides align to TRBD1. After removal of 1 base from V and 0 bases from J, the junction contained 8 bases not matched to a gene. Germline CDR1 and CDR2: DFQATT and SNEGSKA (reference sequence). The CDR3 runs to 16 residues. The CDR3 DNA reads TGCAGTGCTAGAGTAGACGCAGGGGGCGCCTCCTACGAGCAGTACTTC. Its protein is CSARVDAGGASYEQYF.

The table lists this clonotype with many counts. The chain employs TRBV28 and TRBJ2-5, with TRBD2 matching over 9 bases. V lost 4 bases, J lost 5 bases, and 2 bases stayed unmatched. The CDR3 contains 13 residues. CDR1 MDHEN and CDR2 SYDVKM come from the germline V gene. The CDR3 loop is CASSSGLAETQYF. DNA of the CDR3: TGTGCCAGCAGTTCCGGACTAGCGGAGACCCAGTACTTC.

The CDR3 region is CASTLGLAYEQYF. DNA for the CDR3: TGTGCCAGCACACTGGGACTAGCGTACGAGCAGTACTTC. The chain has TRBV6-1 and TRBJ2-7; 10 bases map to TRBD2. Germline-derived CDR1 and CDR2 are MNHNS and SASEGT. V lost 7 bases, J lost 4 bases, and 4 bases stayed unmatched. The CDR3 spans 13 residues.

The chain has TRBV11-2 and TRBJ1-1, with D possibly matching TRBD1 (5 bases). The germline gives CDR1 SGHAT, CDR2 FQNNGV. The germline V and J ends were trimmed by 3 bases and 7 bases, with 9 bases remaining between them. There are 12 residues in the CDR3. CDR3 region: CASSLGGNEAFF. The CDR3 coding sequence is TGTGCCAGCAGCTTGGGGGGAAATGAAGCTTTCTTT. The variable domain in full, completed from reference TRBV11-2 and TRBJ1-1, reads EAGVAQSPRYKIIEKRQSVAFWCNPISGHATLYWYQQILGQGPKLLIQFQNNGVVDDSQLPKDRFSAERLKGVDSTLKIQPAKLEDSAVYLCASSLGGNEAFFGQGTRLTVV.

This clonotype was observed many times. The chain couples TRBV20-1 to TRBJ2-5, with TRBD2 matching 10 bases. This CDR3 is 14 amino acids long. Losses at the gene ends were 3 bases for V and 1 base for J; bases not matched to a gene: 2. In germline, CDR1 is DFQATT, CDR2 SNEGSKA (reference sequence). DNA of the CDR3: TGCAGTGCTAGTACTAGCGGGACCCAAGAGACCCAGTACTTC. As protein: CSASTSGTQETQYF.

This chain uses TRBV12-3 or TRBV12-4 with TRBJ1-4; 8 bases map to TRBD1. Trimming removed 6 bases from V and 10 bases from J; junction bases left unmatched: 10. The CDR3 is 14 amino acids. The CDR3 here is CASSEIRGRGKLFF. CDR3 nucleotide sequence: TGTGCCAGCAGCGAGATCAGGGGGCGCGGAAAACTGTTTTTT.

In this sample, this clonotype turned up once. The chain links TRBV12-3 or TRBV12-4 to TRBJ1-1; D gene uncertain. The CDR3 has 14 residues. The germline V and J ends were trimmed by 1 base and 1 base, with 7 bases remaining between them. The CDR3 protein is CASSLESGNTEAFF. The CDR3 DNA reads as TGTGCCAGCAGTTTAGAGTCAGGGAACACTGAAGCTTTCTTT.

This clonotype was recorded a few times. This rearrangement joins TRBV4-2 to TRBJ1-5; a weak D match, TRBD1 (5 bases). Between the trimmed V and J ends, which lost 4 bases and 3 bases, there was a span of 13 bases. The CDR3 spans 15 residues. CDR1 LGHNA and CDR2 YNFKEQ come from the germline V gene. CDR3 amino acids: CASSRQDNINQPQHF. The CDR3 coding sequence is TGTGCCAGCAGCCGCCAGGACAACATCAATCAGCCCCAGCATTTT.

This sequence joins TRBV12-3 or TRBV12-4 and TRBJ2-2; TRBD2 aligns across 9 bases. V lost 3 bases, J lost 3 bases, and 5 bases stayed unmatched. The CDR3 extends over 16 amino acids. Written as DNA, the CDR3 is TGTGCCAGCAGTTTTTCAGGACTAGCGCACACCGGGGAGCTGTTTTTT. It yields the protein CASSFSGLAHTGELFF.